A single sample is the source of the 23 T cell receptor beta chains below, sequenced in a study of cytomegalovirus exposure and HLA in healthy donors. Amplification used 60 Vbeta primers and 13 Jbeta primers. The protocol was immunoSEQ multiplex PCR, while the TCRdb copy is restricted to in-frame clones and leaves out a portion. Here the sample table reports 150,000 or so clones. Sequenced sample: PBMCs. The receptors derive from a man aged 30 to 39 in good health and CMV-seronegative.

The chain employs TRBV10-3 and TRBJ1-2; 10 bases align to TRBD1. The V and J ends lost 4 bases and 4 bases, in that order; junction bases with no gene match: 0. The CDR3 has 13 amino acids. The V gene's germline CDR1 is ENHRY and CDR2 SYGVKD. As DNA, the CDR3 is TGTGCCATCAGTGGGACAGGGGGCTATGGCTACACCTTC. It codes for CAISGTGGYGYTF.

The gene calls are TRBV5-5 and TRBJ2-7; tentative D call: TRBD1 (6 bases). Germline lookup yields CDR1 SGHKS and CDR2 YYEKEE (reference sequence). This CDR3 has 15 amino acids. V lost 0 bases and J lost 0, with 10 bases in between. The CDR3 loop reads CASSLGQASSYEQYF. The CDR3 DNA sequence: TGTGCCAGCAGCTTGGGACAGGCGAGCTCCTACGAGCAGTACTTC.

V is TRBV30 and J is TRBJ1-2; no reliable D call. The CDR3 has 13 residues. Trimming took 0 bases from V and 4 from J, leaving 9 bases between them. Germline lookup yields CDR1 GTSNPN and CDR2 SVGIG (reference sequence). CDR3 nucleotides: TGTGCCTGGAGTGTACTGGGAGCCTATGGCTACACCTTC. This encodes CAWSVLGAYGYTF.

For this clone: The final CDR3 position lacks the conserved phenylalanine or tryptophan, pointing to a likely read error. The limits of the CDR3 on the DNA are not certain, so only TCRdb's listed CDR3 is given. This chain uses TRBV10-3 with TRBJ2-7; the listed D gene, TRBD1, was not tested against the DNA. The V gene's germline CDR1 is ENHRY and CDR2 SYGVKD. The length of the CDR3 is 16 amino acids, counting both ends. CDR3 sequence: CAISVSTAASFSTVVI.

This chain uses TRBV5-1 with TRBJ2-1; D call uncertain. Between the trimmed V and J ends, which lost 7 bases and 0 bases, there was a span of 11 bases. This CDR3 contains 14 residues. Per germline, CDR1 SGHRS and CDR2 YFSETQ. CDR3 nucleotides: TGCGCCAGCCGAGACTCAAGCTCCTACAATGAGCAGTTCTTC. It encodes CASRDSSSYNEQFF.

The chain is built from TRBV6-1 and TRBJ1-2; 8 nucleotides line up with TRBD1. This CDR3 contains 16 residues. Trimming removed 3 bases from V and 4 bases from J; junction bases left unmatched: 10. The germline gives CDR1 MNHNS, CDR2 SASEGT. This chain's CDR3 is CASSEGGTGWPYGYTF. In nucleotides, the CDR3 is TGTGCCAGCAGTGAGGGGGGGACAGGCTGGCCCTATGGCTACACCTTC.

CDR3: CASSSSQGARTEAFF. In nucleotides, the CDR3 is TGTGCCAGCAGCTCGTCACAGGGGGCAAGGACTGAAGCTTTCTTT. The rearrangement uses TRBV7-6 and TRBJ1-1; 9 positions match TRBD1. The junction had 8 bases not matched to a gene; V was cut back by 4 bases and J by 5 bases. CDR1 is SGHVS, CDR2 FNYEAQ, per germline. The CDR3 totals 15 residues.

This CDR3 reads CATSTQGSGNTIYF. The CDR3 bases are TGTGCCACCAGCACACAGGGATCCGGAAACACCATATATTTT. The chain combines TRBV15 with TRBJ1-3, with a tentative D call TRBD1 (6 bases). From germline, CDR1 is LNHNV and CDR2 YYDKDF (reference sequence). V lost 4 bases and J 4 bases, leaving 11 bases between the germline ends. CDR3 length equals 14 residues.

Remarks on this clone: The same CDR3 arises from other DNA sequences in this sample as well. The V call is TRBV6-4, the J call TRBJ1-1; 7 bases line up with TRBD1. The J segment lost 2 bases and the V segment lost 5 bases, leaving 2 bases of the junction unmatched. The CDR3 runs 13 residues. Germline V gene lookup returns CDR1 MRHNA and CDR2 SNTAGT. The CDR3 nucleotides are TGTGCCAGCAGTAGGACAGGCAACACTGAAGCTTTCTTT. Its translation is CASSRTGNTEAFF.

The chain has TRBV10-3 and TRBJ2-7; 10 positions match TRBD1. V trimming: 2 bases; J trimming: 5 bases; junction bases outside the gene matches: 6. Germline CDR1 reads ENHRY; CDR2 reads SYGVKD. This CDR3 is built from 15 residues. CDR3: CAISELVTGGHEQYF. The CDR3 DNA sequence: TGTGCCATCAGTGAGCTCGTGACAGGGGGCCACGAGCAGTACTTC.

V is TRBV29-1 and J is TRBJ2-2; possible D gene TRBD1, 6 bases. Trimming took 7 bases from V and 5 from J, leaving 17 bases between them. The CDR3 runs 14 residues. Per the germline V gene, CDR1 is SQVTM and CDR2 is ANQGSEA. In nucleotides, the CDR3 is TGCAGCGGGGGACCGGGACACGAGACCGGGGAGCTGTTTTTT. It specifies CSGGPGHETGELFF.

This chain connects TRBV5-5 to TRBJ1-4; D is ambiguous. Germline values: CDR1 SGHKS, CDR2 YYEKEE (reference sequence). The CDR3 totals 15 residues. V was trimmed by 0 bases and J by 8 bases, leaving 14 bases between them. DNA of the CDR3: TGTGCCAGCAGCTTGGTAAATAGCGGTGAGGAAAAACTGTTTTTT. As protein: CASSLVNSGEEKLFF. The full variable domain, in which reference TRBV5-5 and TRBJ1-4 provide the parts outside the CDR3, is DAGVTQSPTHLIKTRGQQVTLRCSPISGHKSVSWYQQVLGQGPQFIFQYYEKEERGRGNFPDRFSARQFPNYSSELNVNALLLGDSALYLCASSLVNSGEEKLFFGSGTQLSVL.

The rearrangement links TRBV5-1 to TRBJ1-2, with TRBD1 as a possible D gene (6 bases). This CDR3 region has 16 residues. Trimming took off 4 bases at V and 0 bases at J, with 16 bases between the two ends. Germline CDR1 and CDR2: SGHRS and YFSETQ. CDR3: CASSALTGQANYGYTF. CDR3 sequence (DNA): TGCGCCAGCAGCGCACTGACGGGACAAGCTAACTATGGCTACACCTTC.

The rearrangement uses TRBV6-4 and TRBJ2-3; 11 bases are a match to TRBD2. Germline V gene data show CDR1 as MRHNA and CDR2 as SNTAGT. The V and J ends lost 0 bases and 4 bases, in that order; junction bases with no gene match: 3. CDR3 length: 16 amino acids. The CDR3 loop is CASSDSASGGPDTQYF. The CDR3 region has the DNA TGTGCCAGCAGTGACTCGGCTAGCGGGGGGCCAGATACGCAGTATTTT.

The chain combines TRBV9 with TRBJ2-1; D not resolved. This CDR3 is 14 amino acids long. Germline assignment: CDR1 SGDLS and CDR2 YYNGEE. V was pared by 0 bases and J by 4 bases, with 8 bases between. CDR3 amino acids: CASSVGKLYNEQFF. The CDR3 DNA reads as TGTGCCAGCAGCGTAGGTAAACTTTACAATGAGCAGTTCTTC.

This chain links TRBV28 with TRBJ2-7, with no clear D. The CDR3 length is 11 residues. Trimming shortened V by 5 bases and J by 7 bases, and 9 bases separated the two germline ends. The V gene's germline CDR1 is MDHEN and CDR2 SYDVKM. The CDR3 loop reads CASSPLDEQYF. In DNA, the CDR3 is TGTGCCAGCAGTCCCTTAGATGAGCAGTACTTC.

J is TRBJ2-3 and V is TRBV5-5; a weak D match, TRBD2 (6 bases). In germline, CDR1 is SGHKS, CDR2 YYEKEE (reference sequence). The V and J ends lost 6 bases and 2 bases respectively, with 13 bases between them. The CDR3 is 14 residues long. The CDR3 region has the DNA TGTGCCAGCACCAGAGGGACTTCCACAGATACGCAGTATTTT. This codes for CASTRGTSTDTQYF.

The gene calls are TRBV5-1 and TRBJ1-6; TRBD1 is a possible D gene (6 bases). The CDR3 is made up of 14 amino acids. V was pared by 4 bases and J by 7 bases, with 12 bases between. The germline gives CDR1 SGHRS, CDR2 YFSETQ. The CDR3 protein is CASSPDSINSPLHF. The CDR3 nucleotides are TGCGCCAGCAGCCCGGACAGTATAAATTCACCCCTCCACTTT.

CDR3 nucleotide sequence: TGTGCCAGCAGCTTAGACCTCGCGGGGAGAGATACGCAGTATTTT. Residues: CASSLDLAGRDTQYF. This chain links TRBV11-3 with TRBJ2-3; a weak D match, TRBD2 (6 bases). This CDR3 has 15 amino acids. V lost 0 bases, J lost 5 bases, and 12 bases lay in between. Germline V gene data show CDR1 as SGHNT and CDR2 as YENEEA. The complete variable domain, with remaining parts taken from reference TRBV11-3 and TRBJ2-3, reads EAGVVQSPRYKIIEKKQPVAFWCNPISGHNTLYWYLQNLGQGPELLIRYENEEAVDDSQLPKDRFSAERLKGVDSTLKIQPAELGDSAVYLCASSLDLAGRDTQYFGPGTRLTVL.

V gene TRBV6-5 combines with J gene TRBJ2-1; TRBD2 aligns across 16 bases. Germline loops: CDR1 MNHEY, CDR2 SVGAGI. The CDR3 is made up of 15 amino acids. Trimming removed 8 bases from V and 8 bases from J; junction bases left unmatched: 6. The CDR3 region has the DNA TGTGCCAGCCAGGGACTAGCGGGAGGGCCCTATGAGCAGTTCTTC. Its protein is CASQGLAGGPYEQFF.

The J gene is TRBJ1-3, the V gene TRBV7-2; tentative D call: TRBD1 (5 bases). V shed 4 bases and J shed 4 bases, with 8 bases lying between them. Germline lookup yields CDR1 SGHTA and CDR2 FQGNSA. The CDR3 is made up of 13 amino acids. The CDR3 sequence: CASSSRQGNTIYF. The CDR3 bases are TGTGCCAGCAGCTCGCGACAGGGAAACACCATATATTTT.

J is TRBJ2-1 and V is TRBV6-1; tentative D call: TRBD2 (6 bases). Germline V gives CDR1 MNHNS, CDR2 SASEGT. The germline V and J ends were trimmed by 4 bases and 6 bases, with 16 bases remaining between them. The length of the CDR3 is 15 residues. DNA of the CDR3: TGTGCCAGCAGTGGGATCGGAGGCGGGGCCAATGAGCAGTTCTTC. Protein: CASSGIGGGANEQFF.

The chain carries TRBV7-3 and TRBJ2-1, with a possible D match to TRBD2 (7 bases). Germline loops: CDR1 SGHTA, CDR2 FQGTGA. Trimming stripped 5 bases from V and 5 bases from J, with 13 bases between. This CDR3 is built from 14 residues. The CDR3 is CASSRGAGNNEQFF. In nucleotides, the CDR3 is TGTGCCAGCAGCCGGGGGGCGGGAAACAATGAGCAGTTCTTC.